This entry lists 29 T cell receptor beta chains sequenced from one sample in a study of T-cell reconstitution after alpha-beta-depleted transplantation in children. Unique molecular identifiers featured in how the TCRbeta library was prepared. TCRdb reprocessed the PCR reads via MiXCR and lists one record per CDR3 protein. The sample shows approximately 500,000 distinct CDR3 sequences, 25% to 30% of them seen only once. Sequences were derived from PBMCs, sampled before TCRalphabeta/CD19-depleted stem cell transplant. The receptors come from a boy younger than two with Wiskott-Aldrich syndrome, due to receive a stem cell transplant.

This chain joins TRBV5-1 and TRBJ2-2, with D possibly being TRBD2 (6 bases). Trimming stripped 4 bases from V and 0 bases from J, with 10 bases between. The length of the CDR3 is 15 residues. Germline CDR1 and CDR2: SGHRS and YFSETQ. CDR3 sequence reads: CASSRDSANTGELFF. The CDR3 nucleotides read TGCGCCAGCAGCCGGGACTCCGCGAACACCGGGGAGCTGTTTTTT.

This clonotype turned up a few times. V gene TRBV7-2 combines with J gene TRBJ1-4, with D hard to call. This CDR3 is built from 14 residues. Deletions cut 4 bases from V and 0 bases from J, with 6 bases between. Looked up from germline, CDR1 is SGHTA and CDR2 is FQGNSA. The CDR3 sequence: CASSSSPTNEKLFF. Here the CDR3 DNA reads TGTGCCAGCAGCTCCTCACCAACTAATGAAAAACTGTTTTTT. Full variable domain (outside the CDR3, taken from reference TRBV7-2 and TRBJ1-4): GAGVSQSPSNKVTEKGKDVELRCDPISGHTALYWYRQSLGQGLEFLIYFQGNSAPDKSGLPSDRFSAERTGGSVSTLTIQRTQQEDSAVYLCASSSSPTNEKLFFGSGTQLSVL.

This clonotype occurred a few times. V is TRBV5-1 and J is TRBJ2-3, with D perhaps being TRBD1 or TRBD2 (5 bases each). Trimming stripped 0 bases from V and 6 bases from J, with 11 bases between. Germline loops: CDR1 SGHRS, CDR2 YFSETQ. The CDR3 has 14 residues. CDR3 sequence reads: CASSLDLGDDTQYF. Here the CDR3 DNA reads TGCGCCAGCAGCTTGGATCTGGGGGACGATACGCAGTATTTT.

This clonotype was detected many times. V and J are TRBV7-3 and TRBJ2-6; 11 bases fit TRBD1. CDR3 size: 18 residues. Looked up from germline, CDR1 is SGHTA and CDR2 is FQGTGA. The trim removed 5 bases at V and 3 bases at J, leaving 9 bases unmatched. The CDR3 DNA is TGTGCCAGCAGCCAACATGGACAGGGGGCGCGTGGGGCCAACGTCCTGACTTTC. Translated: CASSQHGQGARGANVLTF.

The rearrangement links TRBV20-1 to TRBJ2-2; TRBD2 might be the D (6 bases). This CDR3 has 13 amino acids. Trimming cost V 6 bases and J 6 bases, with 14 bases left between them. Germline CDR1 reads DFQATT; CDR2 reads SNEGSKA (reference sequence). The CDR3 region is CSATGVVAGELFF. The CDR3 nucleotides read TGCAGTGCGACGGGAGTGGTTGCCGGGGAGCTGTTTTTT.

The chain combines TRBV3-1 with TRBJ2-7; D is possibly TRBD1 or TRBD2 (5 bases each). The CDR3 is made up of 13 amino acids. The V gene lost 5 bases and the J gene lost 3 bases, with 11 bases spanning the gap. The germline V gene has CDR1 LGHDT and CDR2 YNNKEL (reference sequence). The CDR3 loop is CASSSGTVYEQYF. The DNA for the CDR3 is TGTGCCAGCAGCTCCGGGACGGTCTACGAGCAGTACTTC.

This clonotype was seen more than once but under ten times. V is TRBV5-5 and J is TRBJ2-2; 10 bases fit TRBD2. The germline CDR1 and CDR2 sequences are SGHKS and YYEKEE (reference sequence). J lost 4 bases, V lost 4 bases, and 7 bases had no gene match. This CDR3 has 16 amino acids. In DNA, the CDR3 is TGTGCCAGCAGCCTGAGACTAGCGGGCACCACCGGGGAGCTGTTTTTT. This gives the protein CASSLRLAGTTGELFF.

The chain carries TRBV28 and TRBJ2-1, with 9 bases fitting TRBD2. From germline, CDR1 is MDHEN and CDR2 SYDVKM. Trimming removed 5 bases from V and 1 base from J; junction bases left unmatched: 6. There are 16 residues in the CDR3. The DNA for the CDR3 is TGTGCCAGCAGTCCAGATAGCGGGAGTTCCTACAATGAGCAGTTCTTC. It specifies CASSPDSGSSYNEQFF.

The J gene is TRBJ2-1, the V gene TRBV2; either TRBD1 or TRBD2 may supply D (6 bases each). This CDR3 comprises 16 residues. V dropped 0 bases and J dropped 3 bases, with 12 bases sitting between them. Looked up from germline, CDR1 is SNHLY and CDR2 is FYNNEI. The CDR3 bases are TGTGCCAGCAGTGAAGCAAGGGGGGCAGGCTACAATGAGCAGTTCTTC. Protein: CASSEARGAGYNEQFF.

The V call is TRBV13, the J call TRBJ2-1; no clear D. Trimming stripped 0 bases from V and 5 bases from J, with 8 bases between. CDR1 PRHDT and CDR2 FYEKMQ come from the germline V gene (reference sequence). The CDR3 has 14 residues. The CDR3 is CASSLGDPNNEQFF. The CDR3 DNA is TGTGCCAGCAGCTTAGGTGATCCGAACAATGAGCAGTTCTTC.

This clonotype was counted between two and nine times. The chain joins TRBV20-1 to TRBJ2-5; TRBD2 might be the D (5 bases). V gave up 1 base and J gave up 2 bases, with 14 bases separating them. The germline V gene has CDR1 DFQATT and CDR2 SNEGSKA (reference sequence). The CDR3 has 15 residues. The CDR3 loop reads CSARVSGKKQETQYF. DNA of the CDR3: TGCAGTGCTAGAGTATCGGGAAAAAAGCAAGAGACCCAGTACTTC.

The table lists this clonotype with a few counts. The V gene is TRBV5-1, the J gene TRBJ2-7, with no clear D. V dropped 5 bases and J dropped 4 bases, with 7 bases sitting between them. The CDR3 is made up of 11 amino acids. Germline CDR1 reads SGHRS; CDR2 reads YFSETQ. The chain's CDR3 is CASRSKYEQYF. The CDR3 DNA reads TGCGCCAGCAGGTCTAAATACGAGCAGTACTTC.

The J gene is TRBJ1-1, the V gene TRBV27; 9 bases agree with TRBD1. Germline CDR1 reads MNHEY; CDR2 reads SMNVEV (reference sequence). The CDR3 contains 16 residues. V gave up 2 bases and J gave up 6 bases; unmatched junction bases: 10. Written as DNA, the CDR3 is TGTGCCAGCAGTTTAGAGACAGGGGGTTCGAGGGCTGAAGCTTTCTTT. Encoded protein: CASSLETGGSRAEAFF.

The chain employs TRBV5-4 and TRBJ2-1; TRBD2 matches at 13 bases. J was trimmed by 4 bases and V by 5 bases; bases with no gene match: 3. This CDR3 contains 15 residues. In germline, CDR1 is SGHNT, CDR2 YYREEE (reference sequence). CDR3 sequence: CASRLTSGRYNEQFF. Here the CDR3 DNA reads TGTGCCAGCAGACTGACTAGCGGGAGGTACAATGAGCAGTTCTTC.

This clonotype appeared a few times. V is TRBV28 and J is TRBJ2-3; D is tentatively TRBD1 or TRBD2 (6 bases each). The CDR3 length is 16 residues. Trimming cost V 5 bases and J 2 bases, with 17 bases left between them. The germline CDR1 and CDR2 sequences are MDHEN and SYDVKM. In nucleotides, the CDR3 is TGTGCCAGCAGTCCACAAGGGGGGAAGGCCACAGATACGCAGTATTTT. This codes for CASSPQGGKATDTQYF.

The chain uses TRBV6-2 or TRBV6-3 and TRBJ2-2; D is ambiguous. The CDR3 covers 11 residues. The V gene lost 8 bases and the J gene lost 7 bases, with 8 bases spanning the gap. Germline V gene lookup returns CDR1 MNHEY and CDR2 SVGEGT. The DNA of the CDR3 is TGTGCCAGCTGGAATGGCGGGGAGCTGTTTTTT. Translating it yields CASWNGGELFF.

CDR3 protein: CASSGRVSQETQYF. The CDR3 bases are TGTGCCAGCTCGGGCAGGGTGTCGCAAGAGACCCAGTACTTC. The chain combines TRBV2 with TRBJ2-5; TRBD1 might be the D (5 bases). Per germline, CDR1 SNHLY and CDR2 FYNNEI. V was pared by 8 bases and J by 2 bases, with 15 bases between. CDR3 length: 14 residues.

This rearrangement joins TRBV29-1 to TRBJ2-1, with D perhaps assigned TRBD1 or TRBD2 (5 bases each). CDR3 size: 14 residues. Germline-derived CDR1 and CDR2 are SQVTM and ANQGSEA. V shed 5 bases and J shed 2 bases, with 13 bases lying between them. The CDR3 region is CSVTGRPTYNEQFF. DNA of the CDR3: TGCAGCGTTACGGGACGGCCTACCTACAATGAGCAGTTCTTC.

The chain couples TRBV5-1 to TRBJ2-5; 10 nucleotides align to TRBD2. CDR1 is SGHRS and CDR2 is YFSETQ in the germline V gene. The CDR3 sequence is 17 residues long. V was clipped by 4 bases and J by 2 bases; unmatched bases: 11. As DNA, the CDR3 is TGCGCCAGCAGCCGGACCCTAGCGGGAGTAGGACAAGAGACCCAGTACTTC. It specifies CASSRTLAGVGQETQYF. Full variable domain (rest looked up from reference TRBV5-1 and TRBJ2-5): KAGVTQTPRYLIKTRGQQVTLSCSPISGHRSVSWYQQTPGQGLQFLFEYFSETQRNKGNFPGRFSGRQFSNSRSEMNVSTLELGDSALYLCASSRTLAGVGQETQYFGPGTRLLVL.

This clonotype was seen only a few times. The V call is TRBV30, the J call TRBJ2-7, with TRBD1 matching over 8 bases. Germline V CDR1 and CDR2: GTSNPN, SVGIG (reference sequence). V gave up 5 bases and J gave up 4 bases; unmatched junction bases: 4. This CDR3 is built from 12 residues. The CDR3 coding sequence is TGTGCCTGGTCAGGGGGCGCGTACGAGCAGTACTTC. Translation: CAWSGGAYEQYF.

Only a few counts were recorded for this clonotype. V and J are TRBV20-1 and TRBJ2-1; D possibly corresponds to TRBD2 (6 bases). The CDR3 has 13 residues. Germline-derived CDR1 and CDR2 are DFQATT and SNEGSKA (reference sequence). V lost 0 bases and J lost 6, with 9 bases in between. CDR3 in DNA: TGCAGTGCTAGAGAGGGGACTCGCAATGAGCAGTTCTTC. It is translated as CSAREGTRNEQFF.

This clonotype was seen more than once but under ten times. The J gene is TRBJ2-7, the V gene TRBV5-5, with a tentative D call TRBD1 (5 bases). CDR1 SGHKS and CDR2 YYEKEE come from the germline V gene (reference sequence). This CDR3 region has 15 residues. Trimming removed 0 bases at V and 4 bases at J, with 14 bases between. The CDR3 DNA is TGTGCCAGCAGCTTGGGACAGCCTAAATATTACGAGCAGTACTTC. The encoded protein is CASSLGQPKYYEQYF.

This clonotype was observed a few times. The gene calls are TRBV7-9 and TRBJ2-5; 7 bases are a match to TRBD1. Trimming at V came to 3 bases and at J to 3 bases, leaving 13 bases not matched to a gene. The CDR3 sequence is 17 residues long. From germline, CDR1 is SEHNR and CDR2 FQNEAQ (reference sequence). The CDR3 here is CASSFPRDRVEEETQYF. CDR3 sequence (DNA): TGTGCCAGCAGCTTTCCCAGAGACAGGGTCGAGGAAGAGACCCAGTACTTC.

V is TRBV6-1 and J is TRBJ1-4; D is unresolved. This CDR3 comprises 14 residues. Per germline, CDR1 MNHNS and CDR2 SASEGT. Trimming shortened V by 6 bases and J by 8 bases, and 16 bases separated the two germline ends. CDR3 coding DNA: TGTGCCAGCAGGAATTCCCCCCAAGAGGAAAAACTGTTTTTT. Translating gives CASRNSPQEEKLFF.

The rearrangement joins TRBV5-1 to TRBJ2-2, with TRBD1 identical over 9 bases. Germline V CDR1 and CDR2: SGHRS, YFSETQ. J was trimmed by 11 bases and V by 4 bases; bases with no gene match: 12. The CDR3 has 15 residues. The CDR3 loop is CASSEAPGQGPELFF. The CDR3 bases are TGCGCCAGCAGCGAGGCCCCGGGACAGGGTCCTGAGCTGTTTTTT. Full variable domain (outside the CDR3, taken from reference TRBV5-1 and TRBJ2-2): KAGVTQTPRYLIKTRGQQVTLSCSPISGHRSVSWYQQTPGQGLQFLFEYFSETQRNKGNFPGRFSGRQFSNSRSEMNVSTLELGDSALYLCASSEAPGQGPELFFGEGSRLTVL.

This clonotype has a handful of counts. The CDR3 protein is CSASPLTGQHIEAFF. The CDR3, as DNA: TGCAGTGCTAGCCCCCTAACGGGACAACATATCGAAGCTTTCTTT. The chain combines TRBV20-1 with TRBJ1-1; TRBD1 is a possible D gene (6 bases). Germline CDR1 and CDR2: DFQATT and SNEGSKA (reference sequence). The ends were cut back, 3 bases at V and 8 bases at J, with 22 bases in the middle. The CDR3 spans 15 residues.

The rearrangement links TRBV20-1 to TRBJ2-7; D is undetermined. The CDR3 length is 14 residues. Trimming pared 0 bases from V and 4 bases from J, leaving 13 bases between. Germline CDR1 DFQATT, CDR2 SNEGSKA (reference sequence). Here the CDR3 reads CSARDGSWRYEQYF. The DNA for the CDR3 is TGCAGTGCTAGAGATGGGTCCTGGAGATACGAGCAGTACTTC.

This clonotype came up a few times. The chain recombines TRBV20-1 with TRBJ2-1, with D possibly TRBD2 on 6 matching bases. Trimming took 6 bases from V and 4 from J, leaving 19 bases between them. Germline CDR1 DFQATT, CDR2 SNEGSKA (reference sequence). This CDR3 spans 15 amino acids. CDR3 nucleotides: TGCAGTGCCCAGAGGTGGGGGGATGAGTACAATGAGCAGTTCTTC. It encodes CSAQRWGDEYNEQFF.

The rearrangement uses TRBV5-1 and TRBJ1-1, with TRBD1 matching over 7 bases. The CDR3 has 15 residues. Losses at the gene ends were 4 bases for V and 4 bases for J; bases not matched to a gene: 10. From germline, CDR1 is SGHRS and CDR2 YFSETQ. The DNA for the CDR3 is TGCGCCAGCAGCGCCAGTGGACAGGTGGGCACTGAAGCTTTCTTT. Residues: CASSASGQVGTEAFF.